This T cell receptor beta chain was identified in a study of T-cell reconstitution after alpha-beta-depleted transplantation in children. Deletions cut 0 bases from V and 5 bases from J, with 12 bases between. The CDR3 has 15 residues. From germline, CDR1 is MGHRA and CDR2 YSYEKL. TCRbeta library preparation incorporated unique molecular identifiers. TCRdb reprocessed the PCR reads via MiXCR and lists one record per CDR3 protein. The table lists roughly 500,000 distinct CDR3 sequences, about 30% of them singletons. This receptor was taken from a human donor who donated a stem cell graft to a child with aplastic anemia. The chain joins TRBV4-1 to TRBJ2-3; a possible D gene is TRBD2 (5 bases). Sample: PBMCs from the stem cell graft donor, taken from the stem cell graft. CDR3: CASSQDAVRGDTQYF. The CDR3 nucleotides read TGCGCCAGCAGCCAAGATGCGGTCCGGGGAGATACGCAGTATTTT.